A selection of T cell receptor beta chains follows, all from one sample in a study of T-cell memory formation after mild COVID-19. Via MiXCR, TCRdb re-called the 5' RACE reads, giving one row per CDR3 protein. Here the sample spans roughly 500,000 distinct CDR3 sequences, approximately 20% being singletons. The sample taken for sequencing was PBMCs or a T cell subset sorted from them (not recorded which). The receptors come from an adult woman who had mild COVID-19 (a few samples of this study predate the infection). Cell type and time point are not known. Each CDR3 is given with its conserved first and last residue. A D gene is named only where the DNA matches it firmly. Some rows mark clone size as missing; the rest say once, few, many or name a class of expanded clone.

CASSLAGEQETQYF	TGTGCCAGCAGCCTTGCAGGGGAGCAAGAGACCCAGTACTTC	NA	TRBV6-5	TRBJ2-5	many
CASSPDREAEAFF	TGTGCCAGCAGCCCGGACAGGGAGGCTGAAGCTTTCTTT	TRBD1	TRBV3-1	TRBJ1-1	NA
CASSQDRRGPRVEQFF	TGTGCCAGCAGCCAAGATAGGAGGGGGCCAAGGGTCGAGCAGTTCTTC	NA	TRBV3-1	TRBJ2-1	few
CASSKGQYNEQFF	TGTGCCAGCAGTAAGGGTCAATACAATGAGCAGTTCTTC	NA	TRBV9	TRBJ2-1	NA
CSARGTGGLRSTDTQYF	TGCAGTGCTAGAGGTACAGGGGGTTTGAGGAGCACAGATACGCAGTATTTT	TRBD1	TRBV20-1	TRBJ2-3	NA
CASSVDRAKNIQYF	TGTGCCAGCAGTGTAGACAGGGCCAAAAACATTCAGTACTTC	NA	TRBV2	TRBJ2-4	NA
CASSLEIAAGTQYF	TGTGCCAGCAGCTTGGAGATCGCGGCAGGGACCCAGTACTTC	NA	TRBV5-6	TRBJ2-5	NA
CASSSGTSGDDIQYF	TGTGCCAGCAGTTCGGGGACTAGCGGGGATGACATTCAGTACTTC	TRBD2	TRBV6-5	TRBJ2-4	NA
CASSRTVLAGVSNEQFF	TGTGCCAGCAGCCGTACTGTACTAGCGGGAGTATCCAATGAGCAGTTCTTC	TRBD2	TRBV6-2/TRBV6-3	TRBJ2-1	few
CASSVGGEKTQYF	TGTGCCAGCAGCGTTGGGGGGGAAAAGACCCAGTACTTC	TRBD2	TRBV9	TRBJ2-5	few
CASSQDLAGTPTNEQFF	TGTGCCAGCAGCCAAGATCTAGCAGGGACCCCTACCAATGAGCAGTTCTTC	NA	TRBV14	TRBJ2-1	NA
CAISAGGDSYEQYF	TGTGCCATCAGTGCGGGGGGGGACTCCTACGAGCAGTACTTC	TRBD2	TRBV10-3	TRBJ2-7	few
CASSLAGDGSYNEQFF	TGCGCCAGCAGCTTGGCAGGAGACGGCTCCTACAATGAGCAGTTCTTC	NA	TRBV5-1	TRBJ2-1	NA
CASSQGPRGGFNNEQFF	TGTGCCAGCAGCCAAGGTCCGCGGGGGGGCTTTAACAATGAGCAGTTCTTC	TRBD2	TRBV4-2	TRBJ2-1	NA
CASSLREVGWGGGNEQFF	TGTGCCAGCAGTTTACGGGAGGTCGGGTGGGGGGGGGGCAATGAGCAGTTCTTC	TRBD2	TRBV27	TRBJ2-1	NA
CASSLEGTSGEETQYF	TGCGCCAGCAGCTTGGAGGGGACTAGCGGGGAAGAGACCCAGTACTTC	TRBD2	TRBV5-1	TRBJ2-5	few
CASSLTTGQGASYEQYF	TGTGCCAGCAGTTTGACCACGGGACAGGGGGCGTCCTACGAGCAGTACTTC	TRBD1	TRBV12-3/TRBV12-4	TRBJ2-7	NA